This TCR beta chain was sequenced during a study of cytomegalovirus exposure and HLA in healthy donors. It was with 60 Vbeta and 13 Jbeta primers that the PCR ran. Produced via immunoSEQ multiplex PCR; TCRdb's table is partial and in-frame only. The sample consists of approximately 93,000 clones, approximately 80% of them appearing once. CDR1 is SGHDT and CDR2 is YYEEEE in the germline V gene. The CDR3 totals 16 residues. V was pared by 6 bases and J by 7 bases, with 25 bases between. In regard to this clone: Its antigen remains unknown.

Study findings and constraints: By HLA locus, TCR association rates varied in a later analysis, with DRB1 showing the most and HLA-C the fewest. Later analysis indicated greater clonal expansion among HLA-associated TCR beta chains than among equally common other chains.

The sequenced sample consisted of PBMCs. The sequence came from a woman aged 40 to 55 in good health and CMV-seronegative. The chain joins TRBV5-6 to TRBJ1-2, with D perhaps TRBD1 (5 bases). The CDR3: CASNLQVDMFSGGYTF. CDR3 bases: TGTGCCAGCAACCTACAGGTGGATATGTTTTCTGGTGGCTACACCTTC.